This TCR beta chain appears in the sequencing data of a study of T cells in localized non-small cell lung cancer. Study observations and caveats: Uninvolved adjacent lung had the highest recorded T cell clonality, with tumor below it.

The CDR3 loop spans 20 amino acids. V lost 0 bases and J 0 bases, leaving 18 bases between the germline ends. Method: immunoSEQ multiplex PCR; TCRdb's copy keeps in-frame clones and lacks some. The sample has about 52,000 clones; 70% to 90% are singletons. With respect to this clone: The target antigen is unknown.

The source of this sequence is a male donor at least 60 years old with stage III squamous cell lung carcinoma. Source: peripheral blood, taken before any cancer treatment. The V call is TRBV23-1, the J call TRBJ1-6; D not resolved. TRBV23-1 belongs to the ORF category, with a function that is uncertain. The CDR3 protein is CASSQSSDRPQSSYNSPLHF. The DNA of the CDR3 is TGCGCCAGCAGTCAATCGTCGGACCGCCCACAAAGCTCCTATAATTCACCCCTCCACTTT.